These 18 T cell receptor beta chains originate from one sample sequenced in a study of human T cells and chemical hapten exposure (dated by TCRdb to 2020 to 2022). Per the publication, the time point label means: pre-sensitization, week 0. This specimen's treatment or condition label, interpreted: therapeutic diphenylcyclopropenone sensitization with weekly scalp DPC. Library preparation was by RACE. The instrument was a NextSeq 500. Through fastp at Q25 and MiXCR, TCRdb rebuilt clones from the public reads, retaining in-frame beta chains. Rows with a matching CDR3 protein are joined into one entry that keeps the most common DNA and genes. In all, the sample holds some 300,000 distinct CDR3 sequences, and 5.5% of those were seen once. Around 8.8% of the sample lies in the top ten. The input for sequencing was whole blood, taken in connection with sensitization to the hapten diphenylcyclopropenone (DPC). Receptors were obtained from a woman in her late teens or twenties with alopecia areata. Some clones in this sample may be carry-over from other donors' samples.

This clonotype was seen only a few times. The chain recombines TRBV28 with TRBJ2-7; TRBD2 is a possible D gene (6 bases). The CDR3 length is 16 residues. Germline V gene sequence: CDR1 MDHEN, CDR2 SYDVKM. The germline V and J ends were trimmed by 5 bases and 0 bases, with 17 bases remaining between them. CDR3: CASSLVTGLLSYEQYF. The CDR3 coding sequence is TGTGCCAGCAGTCTCGTGACGGGACTCCTCTCCTACGAGCAGTACTTC.

As concerns this clonotype: Since a much larger clone is just one base distant, this may be a read error. This chain joins TRBV9 and TRBJ2-3, with D hard to call. V was trimmed by 5 bases and J by 0 bases, leaving 10 bases between them. Germline-derived CDR1 and CDR2 are SGDLS and YYNGEE. The CDR3 loop spans 14 amino acids. CDR3 protein: CASSRSFSTDTQYF. The CDR3 coding sequence is TGTGCCAGCAGTCGCAGCTTTAGCACAGATACGCAGTATTTT.

This clonotype was observed a few times. This chain links TRBV5-1 with TRBJ1-5; 7 bases align to TRBD1. This CDR3 region has 15 residues. The germline gives CDR1 SGHRS, CDR2 YFSETQ. Unmatched junction bases numbered 2, after V lost 0 bases and J lost 2 bases. CDR3 in DNA: TGCGCCAGCAGCTTGGAGGGACAGCGCAATCAGCCCCAGCATTTT. Residues: CASSLEGQRNQPQHF.

This clonotype was found many times. V is TRBV24-1 and J is TRBJ2-7; 10 bases map to TRBD1. The CDR3 extends over 12 amino acids. Germline CDR1 KGHDR, CDR2 SFDVKD. Unmatched junction bases numbered 1, after V lost 3 bases and J lost 9 bases. The CDR3 protein is CATSDDRGPQYF. In DNA form, the CDR3 reads TGTGCCACCAGTGATGACAGGGGGCCGCAGTACTTC.

This clonotype occurred many times. The V gene is TRBV7-8, the J gene TRBJ2-7; D possibly uses TRBD1 or TRBD2 (6 bases each). The CDR3 has 16 residues. Germline V gene sequence: CDR1 SGHVS, CDR2 FQNEAQ. Trimming removed 2 bases from V and 3 bases from J, with 17 bases in between. The CDR3: CASSLLAGQGIYEQYF. CDR3 in DNA: TGTGCCAGCAGCTTACTGGCGGGGCAGGGGATCTACGAGCAGTACTTC. The full variable domain, its missing parts supplied by reference TRBV7-8 and TRBJ2-7, is GAGVSQSPRYKVAKRGQDVALRCDPISGHVSLFWYQQALGQGPEFLTYFQNEAQLDKSGLPSDRFFAERPEGSVSTLKIQRTQQEDSAVYLCASSLLAGQGIYEQYFGPGTRLTVT.

This clonotype appeared a few times. The J gene is TRBJ1-6, the V gene TRBV28, with 10 positions matching TRBD1. Germline trimming cut 6 bases from V and 9 bases from J; bases unmatched to any gene: 8. The CDR3 is 15 residues long. Germline values: CDR1 MDHEN, CDR2 SYDVKM. The CDR3 loop is CASSRDRGWGSPLHF. CDR3 bases: TGTGCCAGCAGCCGGGACAGGGGTTGGGGTTCACCCCTCCACTTT. The full variable domain, completed using reference TRBV28 and TRBJ1-6, is DVKVTQSSRYLVKRTGEKVFLECVQDMDHENMFWYRQDPGLGLRLIYFSYDVKMKEKGDIPEGYSVSREKKERFSLILESASTNQTSMYLCASSRDRGWGSPLHFGNGTRLTVT.

The chain joins TRBV6-2 or TRBV6-3 to TRBJ1-1; TRBD1 agrees at 10 bases. This CDR3 spans 16 amino acids. The germline V gene encodes CDR1 MNHEY and CDR2 SVGEGT. V lost 5 bases, J lost 0 bases, and 6 bases stayed unmatched. The CDR3 sequence is CASSQRTGGMNTEAFF. CDR3 in DNA: TGTGCCAGCAGTCAAAGGACAGGGGGAATGAACACTGAAGCTTTCTTT.

The table lists this clonotype with many counts. The chain is built from TRBV11-2 and TRBJ2-4, with 8 bases that match TRBD1. The CDR3 is 14 amino acids. V was clipped by 5 bases and J by 8 bases; unmatched bases: 8. Germline CDR1 reads SGHAT; CDR2 reads FQNNGV. CDR3 bases: TGTGCCAGCAGCCTCGGACAGGGCTGGGACATTCAGTACTTC. Translating gives CASSLGQGWDIQYF.

This clonotype was counted between two and nine times. The chain combines TRBV14 with TRBJ1-6; the D gene is possibly TRBD1 (5 bases). Looked up from germline, CDR1 is SGHDN and CDR2 is FVKESK. The V gene lost 1 base and the J gene lost 9 bases, with 7 bases spanning the gap. This CDR3 comprises 13 residues. The CDR3 bases are TGTGCCAGCAGCCAAGGAGGGGCTTCACCCCTCCACTTT. As protein: CASSQGGASPLHF.

This clonotype showed up just a few times. The rearrangement links TRBV7-9 to TRBJ2-1; D gene uncertain. V was shortened by 1 base and J by 7 bases, with 8 bases between the two germline ends. Looked up from germline, CDR1 is SEHNR and CDR2 is FQNEAQ (reference sequence). CDR3 length: 13 amino acids. CDR3 region: CASSLEYGNEQFF. In DNA, the CDR3 is TGTGCCAGCAGCTTAGAATATGGGAATGAGCAGTTCTTC.

This clonotype has more than one count but fewer than ten. V gene TRBV25-1 combines with J gene TRBJ2-6; possibly TRBD2 for D (6 bases). Germline-derived CDR1 and CDR2 are MGHDK and SYGVNS. The CDR3 covers 16 residues. Between the trimmed V and J ends, which lost 2 bases and 0 bases, there was a span of 8 bases. CDR3 protein: CASSERRASGANVLTF. The CDR3 coding sequence is TGTGCCAGCAGTGAACGGAGGGCCTCTGGGGCCAACGTCCTGACTTTC.

CDR3 residues: CASSSTDSNSYEQYF. DNA of the CDR3: TGTGCCAGCAGCTCAACGGACTCTAACTCCTACGAGCAGTACTTC. The chain links TRBV6-2 or TRBV6-3 to TRBJ2-7; TRBD2 might be the D (5 bases). The CDR3 covers 15 residues. V dropped 6 bases and J dropped 0 bases, with 15 bases sitting between them. Germline CDR1 MNHEY, CDR2 SVGEGT.

As concerns this clonotype: It may be a read error: a sequence one base away is much more abundant. The J gene is TRBJ1-1, the V gene TRBV6-1; D is unresolved. This CDR3 has 12 amino acids. V lost 6 bases and J lost 1, with 6 bases in between. Germline-derived CDR1 and CDR2 are MNHNS and SASEGT. CDR3 sequence: CASRYRNTEAFF. In DNA, the CDR3 is TGTGCCAGCAGGTACAGGAACACTGAAGCTTTCTTT.

This clonotype was counted a few times. The CDR3 bases are TGTGCCAGCAGGGACAGGGAGGCGAACACTGAAGCTTTCTTT. It translates to CASRDREANTEAFF. The genes are TRBV12-3 or TRBV12-4 and TRBJ1-1, with 8 nucleotides matching TRBD1. The J segment lost 1 base and the V segment lost 6 bases, leaving 4 bases of the junction unmatched. This CDR3 has 14 amino acids.

This clonotype was seen more than once but under ten times. The J gene is TRBJ2-4, the V gene TRBV21-1; the D call of TRBD2 is as the table states it, not checked on the DNA. TRBV21-1 is a pseudogene segment. The CDR3 totals 15 residues. CDR3 protein: CASAGGQTPKNIQYF. Here the CDR3 DNA reads TGTGCCAGCGCGGGGGGGCAGACGCCAAAAAACATTCAGTACTTC.

Ten or more counts support this clonotype. This chain uses TRBV29-1 with TRBJ2-3, with 7 bases aligning to TRBD2. CDR3 length: 14 residues. Germline CDR1 reads SQVTM; CDR2 reads ANQGSEA. J was trimmed by 1 base and V by 5 bases; bases with no gene match: 6. The CDR3 loop reads CSVLIAGGTDTQYF. The CDR3 DNA is TGCAGCGTTCTTATCGCGGGGGGCACAGATACGCAGTATTTT.

In DNA form, the CDR3 reads TGTGCCAGCAGCCCTACTAGCGGGGGGCACACAGATACGCAGTATTTT. Amino acids: CASSPTSGGHTDTQYF. The chain joins TRBV11-2 to TRBJ2-3; 12 bases line up with TRBD2. The CDR3 extends over 16 amino acids. Germline values: CDR1 SGHAT, CDR2 FQNNGV. Trimming cost V 5 bases and J 2 bases; bases outside gene matches: 5.

The chain links TRBV7-2 to TRBJ1-2; perhaps TRBD1 as D (6 bases). In germline, CDR1 is SGHTA, CDR2 FQGNSA. V was clipped by 5 bases and J by 1 base, with 20 bases between them. The CDR3 spans 17 residues. Written as DNA, the CDR3 is TGTGCCAGCAGCCCACCCGTACAGGGAGTGTATAACTATGGCTACACCTTC. This codes for CASSPPVQGVYNYGYTF. Complete variable domain (other parts from reference TRBV7-2 and TRBJ1-2): GAGVSQSPSNKVTEKGKDVELRCDPISGHTALYWYRQSLGQGLEFLIYFQGNSAPDKSGLPSDRFSAERTGGSVSTLTIQRTQQEDSAVYLCASSPPVQGVYNYGYTFGSGTRLTVV.